Presented here are 11 T cell receptor beta chains from one specimen sequenced in a study of T cell clusters in autoimmune cytopenias. One tube held mixed TRB-A and TRB-B primer pools for touch-down PCR. TCRdb reprocessed the multiplex PCR reads and stores each CDR3 protein as one record, lacking DNA. This sample's clone table lists 6,500 to 8,500 distinct CDR3 sequences. Each sample's input was 250 ng genomic DNA, roughly 40,000 genome equivalents. The same data also went into a second study, on T cell repertoires in aging, cancer and after chemotherapy.

Sequencing was performed on peripheral blood. The receptor source for this set is a human donor in good health.

The V and J genes are TRBV6-5 and TRBJ2-7; without DNA, the TCRdb call of TRBD2 cannot be checked. Per the germline V gene, CDR1 is MNHEY and CDR2 is SVGAGI. The CDR3 contains 14 residues. The CDR3 here is CASRSSGSWHEQYF.

This chain joins TRBV7-9 and TRBJ2-1; the D gene TCRdb calls, TRBD1, cannot be checked with no DNA. This CDR3 contains 13 residues. Germline V lookup: CDR1 SEHNR, CDR2 FQNEAQ (reference sequence). CDR3 sequence: CASSLGGQGGAIF.

V usage is TRBV6-1 and J usage is TRBJ2-1; TCRdb names TRBD2, which stays unverified in the absence of DNA. CDR1 MNHNS and CDR2 SASEGT come from the germline V gene. CDR3 length: 15 residues. The CDR3 spells CASSPGLAGVGEQFF.

The rearrangement links TRBV11-2 to TRBJ2-7; TCRdb's assignment of TRBD1 cannot be checked, as there is no DNA. This CDR3 spans 15 amino acids. Germline V gene lookup returns CDR1 SGHAT and CDR2 FQNNGV. This CDR3 is CASSGLRTAFYEQYF. Filled out from reference TRBV11-2 and TRBJ2-7, the complete variable domain reads EAGVAQSPRYKIIEKRQSVAFWCNPISGHATLYWYQQILGQGPKLLIQFQNNGVVDDSQLPKDRFSAERLKGVDSTLKIQPAKLEDSAVYLCASSGLRTAFYEQYFGPGTRLTVT.

The rearrangement links TRBV7-6 to TRBJ2-2; the D call from TCRdb, TRBD1, cannot be confirmed without DNA. The CDR3 length is 14 residues. Germline V gene sequence: CDR1 SGHVS, CDR2 FNYEAQ. Here the CDR3 reads CASSLTGDTGELFF.

The chain's CDR3 is CASSLGATKNIQYF. The chain has TRBV7-2 and TRBJ2-4. The CDR3 loop spans 14 amino acids. The germline V gene has CDR1 SGHTA and CDR2 FQGNSA.

The gene calls are TRBV6-1 and TRBJ2-1; TCRdb names TRBD1, which stays unverified in the absence of DNA. Germline V lookup: CDR1 MNHNS, CDR2 SASEGT. The CDR3 sequence is 15 residues long. The CDR3: CASSARTGYLDEQFF.

This clonotype is classed as medium-sized by frequency. CDR3 sequence reads: CSVDSGVHSYNEQFF. This chain connects TRBV29-1 to TRBJ2-1; TCRdb lists TRBD1, though no DNA is available to test this call. This CDR3 is built from 15 residues. Germline V gene data show CDR1 as SQVTM and CDR2 as ANQGSEA.

The V call is TRBV30, the J call TRBJ1-1; TCRdb calls TRBD1, which cannot be checked without DNA. The length of the CDR3 is 13 residues. The V gene's germline CDR1 is GTSNPN and CDR2 SVGIG (reference sequence). The CDR3 loop is CAWSVPGAAEAFF.

Judged by frequency, this clonotype is medium-sized. The chain links TRBV6-5 to TRBJ2-2. In germline, CDR1 is MNHEY, CDR2 SVGAGI. The CDR3 extends over 15 amino acids. The CDR3 spells CASSYGQADAGELFF.

The CDR3: CASQMGAADTQYF. This sequence joins TRBV18 and TRBJ2-3; TCRdb outputs TRBD1, but without DNA this stays unchecked. The CDR3 loop spans 13 amino acids. Germline V gene data show CDR1 as KGHSH and CDR2 as LQKENI.